A single T cell receptor (beta chain) is shown here with its context. This sample is part of a study of blood T cell repertoires in COVID-19. TCRdb keeps only in-frame clones here, not all; method: immunoSEQ multiplex PCR. The sample consists of about 240,000 clones, around 80% of them appearing once. This CDR3 contains 12 residues. Trimming took off 4 bases at V and 8 bases at J, with 8 bases between the two ends. Germline V gene lookup returns CDR1 MNHEY and CDR2 SVGAGI. The chain combines TRBV6-5 with TRBJ1-4; no definite D call. This TCR came from a woman aged 18-29 years with acute or convalescent COVID-19. Sample: peripheral blood. The CDR3 DNA is TGTGCCAGCAGTTGGACTGCAGAAAAACTGTTTTTT. This codes for CASSWTAEKLFF.